Following are 20 T cell receptor beta chains from one sample sequenced in a study of human T cells and chemical hapten exposure. Time point described: pre-sensitization, week 0. Treatment noted: therapeutic diphenylcyclopropenone sensitization with weekly scalp DPC. Each CDR3 protein is one row after TCRdb ran MiXCR on the RACE reads. This table has 90,000 or so distinct CDR3 sequences, around 7.9% appearing once. Sequencing was performed on whole blood, taken in connection with sensitization to the hapten diphenylcyclopropenone (DPC). The receptor set was obtained from a man aged 40-55 years with alopecia areata. Some clones in this sample may be carry-over from other donors' samples.

The J gene is TRBJ2-3, the V gene TRBV19, with TRBD2 matching over 8 bases. This CDR3 region has 14 residues. Germline CDR1 LNHDA, CDR2 SQIVND (reference sequence). Trimming took 2 bases from V and 4 from J; bases not matched to a gene: 2. In nucleotides, the CDR3 is TGTGCCAGTAGTATAAGCGGGAGTTCAGATACGCAGTATTTT. Protein: CASSISGSSDTQYF.

This clonotype was found a few times. The genes are TRBV28 and TRBJ2-6; the match to TRBD1 covers 7 bases. After removal of 2 bases from V and 0 bases from J, the junction contained 4 bases not matched to a gene. The germline gives CDR1 MDHEN, CDR2 SYDVKM. This CDR3 region has 17 residues. The DNA for the CDR3 is TGTGCCAGCAGTTTAAGGGACAGATCCTCTGGGGCCAACGTCCTGACTTTC. It is translated as CASSLRDRSSGANVLTF.

This clonotype was detected many times. The chain couples TRBV5-1 to TRBJ2-7; 9 positions agree with TRBD1. Unmatched junction bases numbered 6, after V lost 3 bases and J lost 2 bases. CDR1 and CDR2 (germline): SGHRS, YFSETQ. CDR3 size: 15 residues. CDR3 DNA sequence: TGCGCCAGCAGCTCGACCGGGACAGGGACCTACGAGCAGTACTTC. As protein: CASSSTGTGTYEQYF. Full variable domain (remainder filled in from reference TRBV5-1 and TRBJ2-7): KAGVTQTPRYLIKTRGQQVTLSCSPISGHRSVSWYQQTPGQGLQFLFEYFSETQRNKGNFPGRFSGRQFSNSRSEMNVSTLELGDSALYLCASSSTGTGTYEQYFGPGTRLTVT.

The sample holds a few counts of this clonotype. J is TRBJ2-3 and V is TRBV29-1; D is perhaps TRBD2 (6 bases). Between the trimmed V and J ends, which lost 4 bases and 2 bases, there was a span of 16 bases. The CDR3 has 15 residues. Germline CDR1 and CDR2: SQVTM and ANQGSEA. The CDR3 spells CSVGGRLVITDTQYF. The CDR3, as DNA: TGCAGCGTTGGTGGGAGACTAGTGATCACAGATACGCAGTATTTT.

This rearrangement joins TRBV18 to TRBJ2-1; TRBD2 agrees at 8 bases. Germline CDR1 reads KGHSH; CDR2 reads LQKENI. There are 18 residues in the CDR3. V shed 4 bases and J 6 bases; nucleotides not matched to a gene: 17. This CDR3 is CASSLKGVFQREPNEQFF. The CDR3 DNA reads TGTGCCAGCTCACTAAAAGGGGTTTTTCAGCGGGAGCCCAATGAGCAGTTCTTC.

In this sample, this clonotype turned up many times. This chain connects TRBV4-2 to TRBJ2-3, with 8 bases matching TRBD2. Per germline, CDR1 LGHNA and CDR2 YNFKEQ. Trimming at V came to 4 bases and at J to 5 bases, leaving 8 bases not matched to a gene. This CDR3 is 15 amino acids long. CDR3 DNA sequence: TGTGCCAGCAGCCGGTTGGATAGCGGGATAGATACGCAGTATTTT. Its protein is CASSRLDSGIDTQYF.

As to this clonotype: A single base separates this from a much larger clone, so it may be a read error. The chain has TRBV18 and TRBJ1-2; a weak D match, TRBD1 (5 bases). The V gene's germline CDR1 is KGHSH and CDR2 LQKENI. There are 13 residues in the CDR3. V lost 5 bases, J lost 3 bases, and 10 bases lay in between. As DNA, the CDR3 is TGTGCCAGCTCATCGCGGGGCGACTATGGCTACACCTTC. The encoded protein is CASSSRGDYGYTF.

The chain carries TRBV4-3 and TRBJ2-7, with 14 bases identical to TRBD2. This CDR3 has 15 amino acids. The germline V gene has CDR1 LGHNA and CDR2 YSLEER. The V and J ends lost 5 bases and 2 bases, in that order; junction bases with no gene match: 2. Here the CDR3 DNA reads TGCGCCAGCAGCGAGGGACTAGCGGGAGCCTACGAGCAGTACTTC. It translates to CASSEGLAGAYEQYF.

The gene calls are TRBV27 and TRBJ2-3, with unresolved D. The CDR3 totals 13 residues. Germline assignment: CDR1 MNHEY and CDR2 SMNVEV (reference sequence). Trimming removed 0 bases at V and 4 bases at J, with 5 bases between. The DNA for the CDR3 is TGTGCCAGCAGTTTATCCAGGCCAGATACGCAGTATTTT. Translation gives CASSLSRPDTQYF.

This clonotype occurred many times. The genes are TRBV7-6 and TRBJ2-2; D call uncertain. Germline CDR1 reads SGHVS; CDR2 reads FNYEAQ. This CDR3 comprises 13 residues. V was cut by 5 bases and J by 2 bases, with 6 bases left in between. CDR3 sequence (DNA): TGTGCCAGCAGCCAAATTAACACCGGGGAGCTGTTTTTT. Its protein product is CASSQINTGELFF. Full variable domain (missing parts from reference TRBV7-6 and TRBJ2-2): GAGVSQSPRYKVTKRGQDVALRCDPISGHVSLYWYRQALGQGPEFLTYFNYEAQQDKSGLPNDRFSAERPEGSISTLTIQRTEQRDSAMYRCASSQINTGELFFGEGSRLTVL.

In this sample, this clonotype turned up many times. The chain has TRBV29-1 and TRBJ1-2; 10 nucleotides line up with TRBD1. Germline V gene sequence: CDR1 SQVTM, CDR2 ANQGSEA. CDR3 length: 14 amino acids. V lost 7 bases to trimming and J lost 5 bases; unmatched junction nucleotides: 10. In nucleotides, the CDR3 is TGCAGCGCCGCCCGGACAGGGGGACAGTATGGCTACACCTTC. Protein sequence: CSAARTGGQYGYTF. The full variable domain, with the rest looked up from reference TRBV29-1 and TRBJ1-2, is SAVISQKPSRDICQRGTSLTIQCQVDSQVTMMFWYRQQPGQSLTLIATANQGSEATYESGFVIDKFPISRPNLTFSTLTVSNMSPEDSSIYLCSAARTGGQYGYTFGSGTRLTVV.

This clonotype has a handful of counts. CDR3 DNA sequence: TGCGCCAGCAGCTACGGTCCGGGACTACCCCTCAACGAGCAGTACGTC. Protein: CASSYGPGLPLNEQYV. V is TRBV5-1 and J is TRBJ2-7; the match to TRBD2 covers 7 bases. CDR3 length: 16 amino acids. V dropped 3 bases and J dropped 5; count of bases not matched to a gene: 14. Germline CDR1 SGHRS, CDR2 YFSETQ.

This clonotype has ten or more counts. The gene calls are TRBV18 and TRBJ2-3, with TRBD2 as a possible D gene (6 bases). The V end was cut by 2 bases, the J end by 3 bases, with 15 bases between. The CDR3 consists of 16 residues. Germline-derived CDR1 and CDR2 are KGHSH and LQKENI. The CDR3 nucleotides read TGTGCCAGCTCACCAAGGTTAGCGGATAAGACAGATACGCAGTATTTT. The encoded protein is CASSPRLADKTDTQYF.

V and J are TRBV29-1 and TRBJ2-1; TRBD1 matches 8 bases. This CDR3 has 15 residues. J was trimmed by 2 bases and V by 3 bases; bases with no gene match: 6. The germline V gene encodes CDR1 SQVTM and CDR2 ANQGSEA. CDR3 sequence: CSVEGTGLAYNEQFF. The CDR3, as DNA: TGCAGCGTTGAGGGGACAGGATTAGCCTACAATGAGCAGTTCTTC.

CDR3 bases: TGTGCCAGCAGCTTATTTGCGCGAGAAGAGACCCAGTACTTC. Residues: CASSLFAREETQYF. The chain uses TRBV7-2 and TRBJ2-5; D call uncertain. V shed 2 bases and J shed 3 bases, with 10 bases lying between them. The CDR3 sequence is 14 residues long. From germline, CDR1 is SGHTA and CDR2 FQGNSA.

There are many counts of this clonotype. The V gene is TRBV18, the J gene TRBJ2-3; D might be TRBD2 (6 bases). Germline CDR1 and CDR2: KGHSH and LQKENI. Trimming removed 1 base from V and 0 bases from J, with 11 bases in between. The CDR3 has 16 residues. CDR3 protein: CASSPLLAASTDTQYF. The CDR3 bases are TGTGCCAGCTCACCACTACTAGCCGCTAGCACAGATACGCAGTATTTT.

This clonotype was seen only a few times. The chain is built from TRBV29-1 and TRBJ2-5; 10 nucleotides agree with TRBD2. CDR3 length: 16 amino acids. Germline V CDR1 and CDR2: SQVTM, ANQGSEA. The J segment lost 5 bases and the V segment lost 7 bases, leaving 16 bases of the junction unmatched. The CDR3 bases are TGCAGCGCCACCAGGGGGACTAGCGCTGGAGGGGAGACCCAGTACTTC. The encoded protein is CSATRGTSAGGETQYF.

This clonotype was counted ten times or more. The chain carries TRBV6-6 and TRBJ1-2; D not certain. V lost 0 bases to trimming and J lost 6 bases, with 11 bases between them. The CDR3 covers 14 residues. Germline V gene sequence: CDR1 MNHNY, CDR2 SVGAGI (reference sequence). CDR3 in amino acids: CASSYSPGGNGYTF. DNA of the CDR3: TGTGCCAGCAGTTACTCGCCCGGAGGGAATGGCTACACCTTC.

The genes are TRBV13 and TRBJ2-1; 8 bases match TRBD1. Per germline, CDR1 PRHDT and CDR2 FYEKMQ (reference sequence). CDR3 length: 16 amino acids. Unmatched junction bases numbered 6, after V lost 5 bases and J lost 0 bases. This CDR3 is CASSETGESSYNEQFF. Written as DNA, the CDR3 is TGTGCCAGCAGCGAGACAGGGGAAAGCTCCTACAATGAGCAGTTCTTC. The full variable domain, its missing parts supplied by reference TRBV13 and TRBJ2-1, is AAGVIQSPRHLIKEKRETATLKCYPIPRHDTVYWYQQGPGQDPQFLISFYEKMQSDKGSIPDRFSAQQFSDYHSELNMSSLELGDSALYFCASSETGESSYNEQFFGPGTRLTVL.

V and J are TRBV10-2 and TRBJ2-6; no firm D call. The V gene lost 2 bases and the J gene lost 3 bases, with 5 bases spanning the gap. The CDR3 is made up of 14 amino acids. Germline loops: CDR1 WSHSY, CDR2 SAAADI. The CDR3 reads CASSERDGANVLTF. CDR3 DNA: TGCGCCAGCAGTGAGAGGGATGGGGCCAACGTCCTGACTTTC.